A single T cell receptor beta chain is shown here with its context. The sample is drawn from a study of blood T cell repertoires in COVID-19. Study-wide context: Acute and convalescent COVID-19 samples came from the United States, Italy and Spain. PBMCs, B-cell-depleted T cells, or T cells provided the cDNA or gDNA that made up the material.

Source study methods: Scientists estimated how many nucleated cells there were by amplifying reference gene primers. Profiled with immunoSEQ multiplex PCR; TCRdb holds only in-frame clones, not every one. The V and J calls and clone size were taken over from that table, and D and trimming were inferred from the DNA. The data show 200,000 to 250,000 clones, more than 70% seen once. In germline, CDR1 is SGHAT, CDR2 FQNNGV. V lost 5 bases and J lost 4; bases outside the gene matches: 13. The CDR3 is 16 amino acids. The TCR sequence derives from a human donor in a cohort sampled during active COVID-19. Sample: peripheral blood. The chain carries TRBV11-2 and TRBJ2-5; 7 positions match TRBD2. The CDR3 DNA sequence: TGTGCCAGCAGCCCGGGGGGAGCGGGTCTCCGAGAGACCCAGTACTTC. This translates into CASSPGGAGLRETQYF. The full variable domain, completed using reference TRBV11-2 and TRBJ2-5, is EAGVAQSPRYKIIEKRQSVAFWCNPISGHATLYWYQQILGQGPKLLIQFQNNGVVDDSQLPKDRFSAERLKGVDSTLKIQPAKLEDSAVYLCASSPGGAGLRETQYFGPGTRLLVL.